The rows below give T cell receptor beta chains drawn from one sample of a study of identical twins. TCRdb redid the calling of the 5' RACE reads with MiXCR, one entry per CDR3 protein. The sample yields more than 650,000 distinct CDR3 sequences, around 6.1% seen once. Specimen: naive T cells sorted from blood. The receptors here all came from a young man in good health. CDR3s include the opening cysteine and the closing phenylalanine or tryptophan. A D gene is named only where the DNA matches it firmly. Clone size appears in some rows only: once, few, many, or a class for an expanded clone.

abundance	d_gene	v_gene	j_gene	CDR3nt	CDR3aa
many	NA	TRBV5-1	TRBJ1-2	TGCGCCAGCAGACCCGACACCCCAGCTAACTATGGCTACACCTTC	CASRPDTPANYGYTF
many	TRBD2	TRBV12-3/TRBV12-4	TRBJ2-5	TGTGCCAGCAGATCCGGACTAGCGGGAGGTGAGACCCAGTACTTC	CASRSGLAGGETQYF
many	NA	TRBV29-1	TRBJ1-1	TGCAGCGTTGACTCTTGGGGCCGGCCGGGGAACACTGAAGCTTTCTTT	CSVDSWGRPGNTEAFF
NA	NA	TRBV7-9	TRBJ1-6	TGTGCCAGCAGCTTAGAGGGTAACAATTCACCCCTCCACTTT	CASSLEGNNSPLHF
many	NA	TRBV10-3	TRBJ2-3	TGTGCCATCAGTGCTGTGGCGGGGACAGATACGCAGTATTTT	CAISAVAGTDTQYF
many	TRBD2	TRBV5-1	TRBJ2-3	TGCGCCAGCAGCTTGGGGACTAGCGGCTTCACAGATACGCAGTATTTT	CASSLGTSGFTDTQYF
NA	NA	TRBV4-2	TRBJ2-4	TGTGCCAGCAGCCAAACGGGGGATTTAGCCAAAAACATTCAGTACTTC	CASSQTGDLAKNIQYF
many	NA	TRBV5-1	TRBJ2-1	TGCGCCAGCAGCTTGGATTCGGGCAGGAACAATGAGCAGTTCTTC	CASSLDSGRNNEQFF
NA	NA	TRBV5-1	TRBJ2-2	TGCGCCAGCAGCTGGATATCGGCGCGGGAGCTGTTTTTT	CASSWISARELFF
many	NA	TRBV10-3	TRBJ2-1	TGTGCCATCACCGGAGGTCAGAGCTCCTACAATGAGCAGTTCTTC	CAITGGQSSYNEQFF
many	NA	TRBV29-1	TRBJ1-2	TGCAGCGTTGAAGAAGGGGACACCTATTACTATGGCTACACCTTC	CSVEEGDTYYYGYTF
many	NA	TRBV28	TRBJ1-3	TGTGCCAGCAGGGAGTCTGGAAACACCATATATTTT	CASRESGNTIYF
few	NA	TRBV4-2	TRBJ2-6	TGTGCCAGCAGCCAAGATCTAGGCAACTCTGGGGCCAACGTCCTGACTTTC	CASSQDLGNSGANVLTF
few	NA	TRBV11-2	TRBJ2-5	TGTGCCAGCAGCTTAGGGCTAAGGTACCAAGAGACCCAGTACTTC	CASSLGLRYQETQYF
many	NA	TRBV29-1	TRBJ1-1	TGCAGCGCTCCGGGGCTTCGTAAGAACACTGAAGCTTTCTTT	CSAPGLRKNTEAFF
NA	NA	TRBV30	TRBJ2-2	TGTGCCTGGAGTGTCTTCCGCGGGATAGGCCCGGACACCGGGGAGCTGTTTTTT	CAWSVFRGIGPDTGELFF
many	NA	TRBV20-1	TRBJ2-5	TGCAGTGCCCACTCTAGCGAAGAAACGTGGGAGACCCAGTACTTC	CSAHSSEETWETQYF
few	TRBD2	TRBV7-6	TRBJ2-7	TGTGCCAGCAGCCCTACTAGCGGGGAGTCCTACGAGCAGTACTTC	CASSPTSGESYEQYF
NA	TRBD2	TRBV20-1	TRBJ2-5	TGCAGTGCTAGAGATGTTTGGACTAGCCCGGAGACCCAGTACTTC	CSARDVWTSPETQYF
NA	NA	TRBV15	TRBJ2-3	TGTGCCACCAGCATTGGCCGGGGACCAGATACGCAGTATTTT	CATSIGRGPDTQYF
NA	NA	TRBV12-3/TRBV12-4	TRBJ2-1	TGTGCCAGCAGTTTACCGACTAGCAATGAGCAGTTCTTC	CASSLPTSNEQFF
many	NA	TRBV12-3/TRBV12-4	TRBJ2-1	TGTGCCACCAGATCAAAGCGCGGGTACACTAACAATGAGCAGTTCTTC	CATRSKRGYTNNEQFF
NA	NA	TRBV29-1	TRBJ2-3	TGCAGCGTTGAAGAGTTACTAGGAGTAGATACGCAGTATTTT	CSVEELLGVDTQYF
NA	TRBD1	TRBV7-9	TRBJ1-1	TGTGCCAGCAGCTGGGGCGACAGGGGTAACGGGAAAGCTTTCTTT	CASSWGDRGNGKAFF
NA	NA	TRBV12-3/TRBV12-4	TRBJ1-4	TGTGCCAGCAGAAGATACCCCGAAAAACTGTTTTTT	CASRRYPEKLFF
NA	NA	TRBV7-9	TRBJ2-4	TGTGCCAGCAGCTCCGGACATTTAGCCAAAAACATTCAGTACTTC	CASSSGHLAKNIQYF
NA	NA	TRBV9	TRBJ1-2	TGTGCCAGCAGCGTCGGGGGAGTTGTCTATGGCTACACCTTC	CASSVGGVVYGYTF
many	NA	TRBV15	TRBJ1-5	TGTGCCACCAGCTCCAGCAATCAGCCCCAGCATTTT	CATSSSNQPQHF
many	NA	TRBV20-1	TRBJ2-5	TGCAGTGCTAGACATGTTGAGACCCAGTACTTC	CSARHVETQYF
once	NA	TRBV11-1	TRBJ2-6	TGTGCCAGCAGCGCACTTACAGGGGAGGCCGCCGGGGCCAACGTCCTGACTTTC	CASSALTGEAAGANVLTF
many	TRBD1	TRBV3-1	TRBJ2-5	TGTGCCAGCAGCCAAGAACCTGGGACAGGGGATACCCAGTACTTC	CASSQEPGTGDTQYF